A selection of T cell receptor beta chains follows, all from one sample in a study of T cell responses to AZD1222 COVID-19 vaccine. The repertoire was sequenced with immunoSEQ multiplex PCR; TCRdb's copy has only in-frame clones and lacks some. Of more than 150,000 clones in the sample, roughly 94% were seen once. This specimen consisted of peripheral blood, obtained 28 days after the second AZD1222 dose. These receptors originate from an adult who received the AZD1222 COVID-19 vaccine. The CDR3 runs from the conserved cysteine through the conserved F or W. Fields, in order: clone size, J gene, D gene, V gene, CDR3 protein, CDR3 DNA. D genes are given only for firm matches. Rows give clone size only sometimes, using once, few, many, or a class for an expanded clone.

>.|TRBJ1-2|.|TRBV2
CASRANGWGGANYGYTF
TGTGCCAGCAGGGCAAATGGTTGGGGGGGCGCAAACTATGGCTACACCTTC
>.|TRBJ2-1|TRBD2|TRBV14
CASSLSGRTYNEQFF
TGTGCCAGCAGCCTTAGCGGGAGAACCTACAATGAGCAGTTCTTC
>.|TRBJ1-1|.|TRBV19
CASTTRGQNTEAFF
TGTGCCAGTACCACCAGGGGCCAGAACACTGAAGCTTTCTTT
>.|TRBJ2-7|.|TRBV2
CASTQFGAASYEQYF
TGTGCCAGCACCCAGTTTGGGGCCGCCTCCTACGAGCAGTACTTC
>.|TRBJ2-7|.|TRBV28
CASSLTGGPGPGRAWGEQYF
TGTGCCAGCAGTCTGACAGGGGGACCCGGACCCGGGAGGGCCTGGGGAGAGCAGTACTTC
>.|TRBJ1-1|.|TRBV6-1
CASSDTGTLNTEAFF
TGTGCCAGCAGTGATACCGGGACCCTGAACACTGAAGCTTTCTTT
>.|TRBJ1-1|.|TRBV5-8
CASSLEYERFYEAFF
TGTGCCAGCAGCTTGGAATACGAAAGGTTCTATGAAGCTTTCTTT
>.|TRBJ1-1|.|TRBV27
CASRRVGNTEAFF
TGTGCCAGCAGAAGAGTCGGGAACACTGAAGCTTTCTTT
>.|TRBJ1-3|.|TRBV5-1
CASSLGGRGTISGNTIYF
TGCGCCAGCAGCTTGGGGGGCAGAGGGACTATCTCTGGAAACACCATATATTTT
>.|TRBJ2-3|.|TRBV6-5
CASSYYLGSSTDTQYF
TGTGCCAGCAGTTACTATCTCGGGTCTAGCACAGATACGCAGTATTTT
>few|TRBJ1-2|.|TRBV19
CASRGVGVGVNYGYTF
TGTGCCAGTAGGGGAGTTGGCGTAGGAGTTAACTATGGCTACACCTTC
>.|TRBJ1-6|.|TRBV6-2/TRBV6-3
CASSYRGWDSPLHF
TGTGCCAGCAGTTACCGGGGTTGGGATTCACCCCTCCACTTT
>.|TRBJ1-4|TRBD1|TRBV2
CASSRDRGYGKLFF
TGTGCCAGCAGTAGGGACAGGGGGTATGGGAAACTGTTTTTT
>.|TRBJ2-1|.|TRBV5-1
CASSQGGREQFF
TGCGCCAGCAGCCAAGGTGGCCGTGAGCAGTTCTTC
>.|TRBJ1-2|TRBD1|TRBV12-3/TRBV12-4
CASSLGTGHGYTF
TGTGCCAGCAGTTTAGGGACAGGGCATGGCTACACCTTC
>.|TRBJ2-3|.|TRBV7-2
CASSSGTNYRVNTQYF
TGTGCCAGCAGCTCAGGAACAAACTACAGGGTAAACACGCAGTATTTT
>.|TRBJ2-7|.|TRBV7-9
CASSSSPTYEQYF
TGTGCCAGCAGCTCCTCCCCTACCTACGAGCAGTACTTC
>.|TRBJ1-5|TRBD1|TRBV28
CASRPGTGYSNQPQHF
TGTGCCAGCAGACCCGGGACAGGGTATAGCAATCAGCCCCAGCATTTT
>once|TRBJ2-6|.|TRBV23-1
CASSQSPEVLPGANVLTF
TGCGCCAGCAGTCAATCCCCTGAGGTCCTTCCTGGGGCCAACGTCCTGACTTTC
>.|TRBJ2-3|.|TRBV12-1
CASSWTSGGPDTQYF
TGTGCCAGCAGCTGGACTAGCGGGGGGCCAGATACGCAGTATTTT
>.|TRBJ1-2|.|TRBV4-1
CASSQAGYGYTF
TGCGCCAGCAGCCAAGCTGGGTATGGCTACACCTTC
>.|TRBJ1-1|.|TRBV3-1/TRBV3-2
CASSLRAAGNTEAFF
TGTGCCAGCAGCCTACGGGCCGCAGGAAACACTGAAGCTTTCTTT
>.|TRBJ2-2|TRBD2|TRBV9
CASTPTSGTLTGELFF
TGTGCCAGCACCCCGACTAGCGGGACCTTAACCGGGGAGCTGTTTTTT
>.|TRBJ2-7|.|TRBV24-1
CATSDRDRDSYEQYF
TGTGCCACCAGTGATCGAGACAGAGACTCCTACGAGCAGTACTTC
>.|TRBJ1-1|.|TRBV11-3
CASSLAPRTEAFF
TGTGCCAGCAGCTTAGCGCCACGTACGGAAGCTTTCTTT
>.|TRBJ2-7|TRBD2|TRBV28
CASQTGLAGPSYEQYF
TGTGCCAGCCAAACCGGACTAGCGGGTCCGTCCTACGAGCAGTACTTC